This T cell receptor beta chain stems from a study of blood T cell repertoires in COVID-19. Study information: The United States, Italy and Spain supplied acute and convalescent COVID-19 samples. T cells, B-cell-depleted T cells, or PBMCs supplied cDNA or gDNA.

Here immunoSEQ multiplex PCR was the method, and the copy in TCRdb shows in-frame clones only, minus some. Here the sample spans 150,000 or so clones, around 73% being singletons. This clonotype was sampled from a woman in her forties or fifties with active or convalescent COVID-19. Sequenced: peripheral blood.

The CDR3: CASSETRQATSNQPQHF. CDR3 coding DNA: TGTGCCAGCAGTGAAACAAGACAGGCTACAAGCAATCAGCCCCAGCATTTT. The chain uses TRBV6-1 and TRBJ1-5; tentative D call: TRBD1 (6 bases). The CDR3 length is 17 residues. V dropped 2 bases and J dropped 1 base, with 15 bases sitting between them. Germline values: CDR1 MNHNS, CDR2 SASEGT.